Each of the 8 T cell receptor beta chains below was sequenced from the same sample in a study of blood T cell repertoires in COVID-19. Clones were read by immunoSEQ multiplex PCR, and TCRdb kept only the in-frame ones, dropping some. In the table there are 250,000 to 350,000 clones, roughly 90% of which are singletons. The specimen was peripheral blood. These receptors were obtained from a woman aged 55-69 years with acute or convalescent COVID-19.

The chain joins TRBV6-2 or TRBV6-3 to TRBJ2-2; no clear D. Trimming took 3 bases from V and 4 from J, leaving 12 bases between them. This CDR3 region has 15 residues. Germline CDR1 reads MNHEY; CDR2 reads SVGEGT. CDR3 in amino acids: CASSYGSMGTGELFF. In DNA form, the CDR3 reads TGTGCCAGCAGTTATGGTAGCATGGGCACCGGGGAGCTGTTTTTT.

The chain joins TRBV9 to TRBJ2-7, with D possibly matching TRBD2 (7 bases). CDR1 is SGDLS and CDR2 is YYNGEE in the germline V gene. This CDR3 comprises 16 residues. The germline V and J ends were trimmed by 2 bases and 5 bases, with 20 bases remaining between them. CDR3 amino acids: CASSVEGGFNRHEQYF. The DNA for the CDR3 is TGTGCCAGCAGCGTCGAGGGGGGGTTTAACAGGCACGAGCAGTACTTC.

V usage is TRBV12-3 or TRBV12-4 and J usage is TRBJ1-3; D is unresolved. Trimming took off 7 bases at V and 0 bases at J, with 7 bases between the two ends. This CDR3 region has 13 residues. CDR3 sequence (DNA): TGTGCCAGCACCGGGAGCTCTGGAAACACCATATATTTT. As protein: CASTGSSGNTIYF.

The chain recombines TRBV5-1 with TRBJ1-1; no definite D call. The V and J ends lost 1 base and 4 bases respectively, with 17 bases between them. CDR1 SGHRS and CDR2 YFSETQ come from the germline V gene. This CDR3 comprises 16 residues. The CDR3 nucleotides are TGCGCCAGCAGCTTGATTCGCGGGGATTGGAGCACTGAAGCTTTCTTT. It is translated as CASSLIRGDWSTEAFF.

This clone is a singleton in its sample. The gene calls are TRBV4-3 and TRBJ1-2; perhaps TRBD1 as D (6 bases). The CDR3 runs to 18 residues. V gave up 2 bases and J gave up 0 bases, with 19 bases separating them. Germline values: CDR1 LGHNA, CDR2 YSLEER. In nucleotides, the CDR3 is TGCGCCAGCAGCCAATACCTACTACCAGGGGTAGCTAACTATGGCTACACCTTC. Its translation: CASSQYLLPGVANYGYTF.

The chain uses TRBV6-5 and TRBJ2-7; D ambiguous. Trimming took off 6 bases at V and 4 bases at J, with 4 bases between the two ends. CDR3 length: 10 amino acids. CDR1 and CDR2 from the germline V gene are MNHEY and SVGAGI. The CDR3 nucleotides are TGTGCCAGCAGCACTTACGAGCAGTACTTC. Translated, it gives CASSTYEQYF.

The chain has TRBV5-4 and TRBJ2-5; 9 nucleotides match TRBD2. The V gene end was trimmed by 5 bases and the J gene end by 5 bases; junction bases not matched to a gene: 7. The germline V gene has CDR1 SGHNT and CDR2 YYREEE (reference sequence). CDR3 length equals 14 residues. The CDR3 spells CASRFSGGAETQYF. The DNA of the CDR3 is TGTGCCAGCAGGTTTAGCGGGGGCGCCGAGACCCAGTACTTC.

J is TRBJ1-3 and V is TRBV5-4; D not resolved. The V and J ends lost 3 bases and 0 bases respectively, with 13 bases between them. CDR3 length: 16 residues. Per the germline V gene, CDR1 is SGHNT and CDR2 is YYREEE (reference sequence). CDR3 sequence reads: CASSSVGSLSGNTIYF. CDR3 DNA: TGTGCCAGCAGCTCCGTGGGCAGCCTCTCTGGAAACACCATATATTTT.